This T cell receptor beta chain was identified during a study of cytomegalovirus exposure and HLA in healthy donors. PCR amplification relied on 60 Vbeta primers (plus 13 Jbeta primers). The table came from immunoSEQ multiplex PCR; TCRdb's copy has only in-frame clones and leaves some out. The data show approximately 71,000 clones, and the top ten clones hold 3.8%. The CDR3 sequence is 14 residues long. CDR1 SEHNR and CDR2 FQNEAQ come from the germline V gene (reference sequence). The V segment lost 1 base and the J segment 5 bases; nucleotides outside the gene matches: 5. The chain joins TRBV7-9 to TRBJ2-7; 7 bases are shared with TRBD2. The TCR was taken from a female donor in good health and CMV-seropositive. The sequencing sample was made of PBMCs. CDR3 residues: CASSLGGGFNEQYF. The CDR3 DNA sequence: TGTGCCAGCAGCTTAGGCGGGGGTTTCAACGAGCAGTACTTC.